These 7 T cell receptor beta chains share one sample of origin, sequenced in a study of cytomegalovirus exposure and HLA in healthy donors. Libraries were prepared by immunoSEQ multiplex PCR; TCRdb keeps only in-frame clonotypes and omits some of them. The sample shows around 60,000 clones, 85% to 95% of them seen only once. Sequences were obtained from PBMCs. The receptors here all came from a young woman in good health and CMV-seropositive.

The chain employs TRBV5-6 and TRBJ2-3, with D perhaps matching TRBD2 (5 bases). Germline V gives CDR1 SGHDT, CDR2 YYEEEE. The CDR3 runs 14 residues. Trimming took 4 bases from V and 2 from J, leaving 11 bases between them. Here the CDR3 reads CASSPGSATDTQYF. CDR3 bases: TGTGCCAGCAGCCCGGGGAGCGCCACAGATACGCAGTATTTT.

This clone was counted a single time. The CDR3 is CATSSESVINGGAINEQYF. CDR3 nucleotides: TGTGCCACCAGCAGTGAATCGGTCATCAATGGGGGGGCCATCAACGAGCAGTACTTC. The rearrangement links TRBV15 to TRBJ2-7, with D maybe TRBD2 (7 bases). The CDR3 length is 19 residues. Between the trimmed V and J ends, which lost 3 bases and 5 bases, there was a span of 29 bases. The germline V gene has CDR1 LNHNV and CDR2 YYDKDF (reference sequence). The variable domain in full, completed from reference TRBV15 and TRBJ2-7, reads DAMVIQNPRYQVTQFGKPVTLSCSQTLNHNVMYWYQQKSSQAPKLLFHYYDKDFNNEADTPDNFQSRRPNTSFCFLDIRSPGLGDTAMYLCATSSESVINGGAINEQYFGPGTRLTVT.

The gene calls are TRBV4-2 and TRBJ1-1, with 7 bases aligning to TRBD1. This CDR3 region has 16 residues. The germline CDR1 and CDR2 sequences are LGHNA and YNFKEQ. V trimming: 4 bases; J trimming: 1 base; junction bases outside the gene matches: 9. The chain's CDR3 is CASSPYSDRANTEAFF. The CDR3 region has the DNA TGTGCCAGCAGCCCTTATTCCGACAGGGCGAACACTGAAGCTTTCTTT.

CDR3 residues: CASSQRLAGDPDTQYF. CDR3 DNA: TGTGCCAGCAGCCAGCGACTAGCGGGAGATCCAGATACGCAGTATTTT. The V gene is TRBV4-2, the J gene TRBJ2-3; 12 bases fit TRBD2. This CDR3 has 16 residues. From germline, CDR1 is LGHNA and CDR2 YNFKEQ. Unmatched junction bases numbered 5, after V lost 3 bases and J lost 4 bases.

This chain uses TRBV29-1 with TRBJ1-2; no firm D call. V was pared by 2 bases and J by 5 bases, with 6 bases between. The CDR3 is 11 residues long. Germline-derived CDR1 and CDR2 are SQVTM and ANQGSEA. Here the CDR3 DNA reads TGCAGCGTTGAACCGGGGTATGGCTACACCTTC. It is translated as CSVEPGYGYTF. Drawing the rest from reference TRBV29-1 and TRBJ1-2, the complete variable domain is SAVISQKPSRDICQRGTSLTIQCQVDSQVTMMFWYRQQPGQSLTLIATANQGSEATYESGFVIDKFPISRPNLTFSTLTVSNMSPEDSSIYLCSVEPGYGYTFGSGTRLTVV.

This chain links TRBV7-2 with TRBJ1-1; D is perhaps TRBD1 (5 bases). Germline CDR1 SGHTA, CDR2 FQGNSA. Trimming shortened V by 7 bases and J by 8 bases, and 17 bases separated the two germline ends. The CDR3 is 13 amino acids. The CDR3 region is CASTNRRVTEAFF. The DNA of the CDR3 is TGTGCCAGCACCAACCGCAGGGTTACCGAAGCTTTCTTT.

The V and J genes are TRBV11-2 and TRBJ1-6, with 11 bases identical to TRBD1. V was clipped by 5 bases and J by 9 bases; unmatched bases: 12. CDR3 length: 17 amino acids. The germline V gene encodes CDR1 SGHAT and CDR2 FQNNGV. Written as DNA, the CDR3 is TGTGCCAGCAGCCCGGCCGCCGGGACAGGGGGTCGTTCACCCCTCCACTTT. Encoded protein: CASSPAAGTGGRSPLHF.